Listed below are T cell receptor beta chains from one sample, sequenced in a study of blood T cell repertoires in COVID-19. Produced via immunoSEQ multiplex PCR; TCRdb's table is partial and in-frame only. The table has hundreds of thousands of clones, about nine tenths seen once; the top ten hold roughly a tenth. Sequencing input: PBMCs or T cells enriched from blood (not recorded which). The source of these receptors is a woman aged 40 to 50 who had recovered from COVID-19. Both conserved end residues are part of each CDR3. The D gene is left open where the match is weak. For some rows the clone size is stated as once, few or many, or as a class when expanded; others skip it.

v_gene	j_gene	d_gene	abundance	CDR3aa	CDR3nt
TRBV28	TRBJ1-1	.	.	CATSGPTEAFF	TGTGCCACCTCAGGGCCCACTGAAGCTTTCTTT
TRBV3-1/TRBV3-2	TRBJ2-7	TRBD2	.	CASSLAGAYEQYF	TGTGCCAGCAGCCTAGCGGGAGCCTACGAGCAGTACTTC
TRBV3-1/TRBV3-2	TRBJ1-2	TRBD1	.	CASSRAGGRGYTF	TGTGCCAGCAGCCGGGCAGGGGGCCGGGGCTACACCTTC
TRBV30	TRBJ2-2	.	.	CAWSAGANTGELFF	TGTGCCTGGAGTGCGGGAGCGAACACCGGGGAGCTGTTTTTT
TRBV5-1	TRBJ1-6	.	.	CASSLVPGDNSPLHF	TGCGCCAGCAGCTTGGTACCAGGCGACAATTCACCCCTCCACTTT
TRBV7-7	TRBJ2-5	TRBD2	.	CASSHGLAGQETQYF	TGTGCTAGCAGCCACGGACTAGCGGGCCAAGAGACCCAGTACTTC
TRBV7-9	TRBJ2-7	.	.	CAITRVQDYEQYF	TGTGCCATAACACGAGTACAGGACTACGAGCAGTACTTC
TRBV24-1	TRBJ1-2	TRBD1	once	CATSDWAGGQTF	TGTGCCACCAGTGATTGGGCAGGGGGGCAGACCTTC
TRBV18	TRBJ2-3	.	.	CASSPRGTTSTDTQYF	TGTGCCAGCTCACCTAGGGGGACAACAAGCACAGATACGCAGTATTTT
TRBV30	TRBJ2-7	.	once	CAWGDRPYEQYF	TGTGCCTGGGGAGACAGACCCTACGAGCAGTACTTC
TRBV12-5	TRBJ2-7	.	.	CASGLVKAGAGLSYEQYF	TGTGCTAGTGGTTTGGTAAAGGCGGGGGCAGGCCTCTCCTACGAGCAGTACTTC
TRBV7-9	TRBJ2-1	TRBD2	.	CASSLAAGVAAYNEQFF	TGTGCCAGCAGCTTAGCAGCGGGAGTGGCGGCCTACAATGAGCAGTTCTTC
TRBV7-6	TRBJ2-6	.	.	CASSLGGLGLGANVLTF	TGTGCCAGCAGCTTAGGGGGGCTCGGACTTGGGGCCAACGTCCTGACTTTC